One sample yielded the 18 T cell receptor beta chains listed below, sequenced in a study of T cell clones after liver transplantation. The table came from immunoSEQ multiplex PCR; TCRdb's copy has only in-frame clones and leaves some out. The sample carries tens of thousands of clones, roughly 80% recorded once. Sequenced here: CD4+ T cells from blood, sampled at the 22-month timepoint. These receptors all come from a human patient who received a liver transplant. The T cells may come from the graft donor.

The V and J genes are TRBV6-6 and TRBJ1-4; D not resolved. With 0 bases removed from V and 8 bases from J, the gap between germline ends came to 13 bases. The CDR3 has 15 residues. Per the germline V gene, CDR1 is MNHNY and CDR2 is SVGAGI (reference sequence). The CDR3 DNA reads TGTGCCAGCAGTTACTCGAAGGACCTGGAGGAAAAACTGTTTTTT. Protein sequence: CASSYSKDLEEKLFF.

This chain joins TRBV7-8 and TRBJ2-2; D call uncertain. Germline assignment: CDR1 SGHVS and CDR2 FQNEAQ. The CDR3 covers 14 residues. V was cut by 3 bases and J by 0 bases, with 5 bases left in between. Written as DNA, the CDR3 is TGTGCCAGCAGCTTTAATCCGAACACCGGGGAGCTGTTTTTT. It is translated as CASSFNPNTGELFF. Full variable domain (rest looked up from reference TRBV7-8 and TRBJ2-2): GAGVSQSPRYKVAKRGQDVALRCDPISGHVSLFWYQQALGQGPEFLTYFQNEAQLDKSGLPSDRFFAERPEGSVSTLKIQRTQQEDSAVYLCASSFNPNTGELFFGEGSRLTVL.

The count of this clone is one. Written as DNA, the CDR3 is TGTGCCAGCAGTGACAATTTAGAGAAGACAGATACGCAGTATTTT. It encodes CASSDNLEKTDTQYF. The J gene is TRBJ2-3, the V gene TRBV5-4; D uncertain. CDR3 size: 15 residues. CDR1 SGHNT and CDR2 YYREEE come from the germline V gene (reference sequence). Trimming removed 5 bases from V and 3 bases from J, with 16 bases in between.

This chain connects TRBV11-1 to TRBJ1-2; 8 nucleotides match TRBD1. After removal of 0 bases from V and 0 bases from J, the junction contained 9 bases not matched to a gene. Germline V gives CDR1 SGHAT, CDR2 FQDESV (reference sequence). The CDR3 length is 18 residues. The chain's CDR3 is CASSLAPWTGQANYGYTF. Written as DNA, the CDR3 is TGTGCCAGCAGCTTAGCCCCCTGGACAGGGCAAGCTAACTATGGCTACACCTTC.

V and J are TRBV25-1 and TRBJ1-3; 8 bases are a match to TRBD1. CDR1 and CDR2 (germline): MGHDK, SYGVNS. This CDR3 comprises 17 residues. The trim removed 6 bases at V and 4 bases at J, leaving 14 bases unmatched. In DNA form, the CDR3 reads TGTGCCAGCAGCTCGACAGGGGACCCCCCTCCGGGAAACACCATATATTTT. The encoded protein is CASSSTGDPPPGNTIYF.

V and J are TRBV19 and TRBJ2-7; D is unclear. V shed 7 bases and J shed 0 bases, with 13 bases lying between them. Per the germline V gene, CDR1 is LNHDA and CDR2 is SQIVND (reference sequence). CDR3 size: 14 residues. This chain's CDR3 is CASTDPRNSYEQYF. The DNA of the CDR3 is TGTGCCAGTACCGACCCTCGAAACTCCTACGAGCAGTACTTC.

This chain connects TRBV14 to TRBJ2-3, with D perhaps given as TRBD1 or TRBD2 (5 bases each). Germline CDR1 and CDR2: SGHDN and FVKESK. V lost 7 bases and J lost 2, with 13 bases in between. The CDR3 runs to 14 residues. The CDR3 coding sequence is TGTGCCAGCACCCTAAGGGACCCCACAGATACGCAGTATTTT. Translated: CASTLRDPTDTQYF.

This chain uses TRBV5-4 with TRBJ2-5; 10 nucleotides align to TRBD1. Germline-derived CDR1 and CDR2 are SGHNT and YYREEE (reference sequence). V lost 4 bases and J lost 5; bases outside the gene matches: 11. The CDR3 length is 16 residues. DNA of the CDR3: TGTGCCAGCAGCAACTACCGGACAGGGGGATTGGAGACCCAGTACTTC. Translation: CASSNYRTGGLETQYF. The entire variable domain, with the rest obtained from reference TRBV5-4 and TRBJ2-5, is as follows: ETGVTQSPTHLIKTRGQQVTLRCSSQSGHNTVSWYQQALGQGPQFIFQYYREEENGRGNFPPRFSGLQFPNYSSELNVNALELDDSALYLCASSNYRTGGLETQYFGPGTRLLVL.

This chain uses TRBV5-4 with TRBJ2-5, with D possibly called TRBD1 or TRBD2 (5 bases each). The germline V and J ends were trimmed by 3 bases and 0 bases, with 12 bases remaining between them. The germline gives CDR1 SGHNT, CDR2 YYREEE (reference sequence). The CDR3 loop spans 15 amino acids. In nucleotides, the CDR3 is TGTGCCAGCAGCTCACGGGGCGGAGACCAAGAGACCCAGTACTTC. It translates to CASSSRGGDQETQYF.

The chain recombines TRBV6-5 with TRBJ2-5; D is ambiguous. The V gene lost 2 bases and the J gene lost 8 bases, with 12 bases spanning the gap. The CDR3 consists of 13 residues. CDR1 is MNHEY, CDR2 SVGAGI, per germline. CDR3 region: CASSYTQKRTQYF. CDR3 sequence (DNA): TGTGCCAGCAGTTACACCCAGAAGAGAACCCAGTACTTC.

The sample holds a few counts of this clone. The same CDR3 can be traced to other DNA sequences in this sample. This chain joins TRBV7-2 and TRBJ2-7; 9 bases are shared with TRBD2. This CDR3 has 15 residues. With 2 bases clipped from V and 2 bases from J, the junction kept 4 bases outside the gene matches. From germline, CDR1 is SGHTA and CDR2 FQGNSA. The DNA for the CDR3 is TGTGCCAGCAGCTTATTAGCGGGAGCAACCTACGAGCAGTACTTC. Translated, it gives CASSLLAGATYEQYF.

The genes are TRBV25-1 and TRBJ1-6; 8 bases agree with TRBD1. CDR1 MGHDK and CDR2 SYGVNS come from the germline V gene. CDR3 length: 16 amino acids. The J segment lost 6 bases and the V segment lost 6 bases, leaving 10 bases of the junction unmatched. The CDR3 loop reads CASSLSRTGRNSPLHF. Here the CDR3 DNA reads TGTGCCAGCAGCCTTTCTAGGACAGGGCGTAATTCACCCCTCCACTTT.

The chain employs TRBV5-1 and TRBJ2-2, with D maybe TRBD1 (6 bases). Trimming cost V 0 bases and J 5 bases, with 11 bases left between them. CDR1 and CDR2 (germline): SGHRS, YFSETQ. The CDR3 is 15 amino acids. The CDR3 spells CASSLEPGATGELFF. CDR3 sequence (DNA): TGCGCCAGCAGCTTGGAACCAGGGGCTACCGGGGAGCTGTTTTTT. Full variable domain (outside the CDR3, taken from reference TRBV5-1 and TRBJ2-2): KAGVTQTPRYLIKTRGQQVTLSCSPISGHRSVSWYQQTPGQGLQFLFEYFSETQRNKGNFPGRFSGRQFSNSRSEMNVSTLELGDSALYLCASSLEPGATGELFFGEGSRLTVL.

This rearrangement joins TRBV7-2 to TRBJ2-7, with 7 bases fitting TRBD2. Looked up from germline, CDR1 is SGHTA and CDR2 is FQGNSA. Trimming cost V 5 bases and J 0 bases; bases outside gene matches: 7. The CDR3 covers 15 residues. The CDR3 region has the DNA TGTGCCAGCAGCCAGAGCGGGACGAGCTCCTACGAGCAGTACTTC. This codes for CASSQSGTSSYEQYF.

The chain has TRBV7-6 and TRBJ1-1; D remains ambiguous. There are 13 residues in the CDR3. V was cut by 5 bases and J by 1 base, with 8 bases left in between. From germline, CDR1 is SGHVS and CDR2 FNYEAQ. The CDR3 protein is CASSQNRNTEAFF. CDR3 DNA sequence: TGTGCCAGCAGCCAAAATAGGAACACTGAAGCTTTCTTT.

The chain joins TRBV5-5 to TRBJ1-3; D remains unclear. Trimming shortened V by 4 bases and J by 0 bases, and 14 bases separated the two germline ends. The germline gives CDR1 SGHKS, CDR2 YYEKEE (reference sequence). The CDR3 loop spans 16 amino acids. In DNA form, the CDR3 reads TGTGCCAGCAGCGTTCGGTATTTCAGCTCTGGAAACACCATATATTTT. It is translated as CASSVRYFSSGNTIYF. The full variable domain, completed using reference TRBV5-5 and TRBJ1-3, is DAGVTQSPTHLIKTRGQQVTLRCSPISGHKSVSWYQQVLGQGPQFIFQYYEKEERGRGNFPDRFSARQFPNYSSELNVNALLLGDSALYLCASSVRYFSSGNTIYFGEGSWLTVV.

This clone was detected once. V and J are TRBV9 and TRBJ2-3; D might be TRBD1 (6 bases). CDR1 and CDR2 (germline): SGDLS, YYNGEE. V gave up 2 bases and J gave up 4 bases, with 14 bases separating them. The CDR3 totals 15 residues. The CDR3 here is CASSVLVGAADTQYF. The CDR3 coding sequence is TGTGCCAGCAGCGTGCTAGTGGGGGCGGCAGATACGCAGTATTTT.

The rearrangement uses TRBV7-8 and TRBJ2-3, with 10 positions matching TRBD2. V shed 5 bases and J 0 bases; nucleotides not matched to a gene: 8. The germline CDR1 and CDR2 sequences are SGHVS and FQNEAQ. This CDR3 is built from 17 residues. The CDR3 loop is CASSLTTSGWSTDTQYF. The CDR3 DNA is TGTGCCAGCAGCCTTACGACTAGCGGGTGGAGCACAGATACGCAGTATTTT.